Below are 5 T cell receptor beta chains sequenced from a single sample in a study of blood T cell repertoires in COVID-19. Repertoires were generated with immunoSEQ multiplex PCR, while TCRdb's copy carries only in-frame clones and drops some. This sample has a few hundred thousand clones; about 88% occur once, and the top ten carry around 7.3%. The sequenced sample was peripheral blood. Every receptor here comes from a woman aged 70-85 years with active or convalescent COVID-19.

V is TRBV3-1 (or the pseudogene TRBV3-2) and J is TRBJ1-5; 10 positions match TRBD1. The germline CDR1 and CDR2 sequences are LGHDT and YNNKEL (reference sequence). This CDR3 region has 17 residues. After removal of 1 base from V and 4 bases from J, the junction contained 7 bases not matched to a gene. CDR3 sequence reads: CASSQGTGGQGNQPQHF. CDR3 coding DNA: TGTGCCAGCAGCCAAGGGACAGGGGGTCAAGGGAATCAGCCCCAGCATTTT.

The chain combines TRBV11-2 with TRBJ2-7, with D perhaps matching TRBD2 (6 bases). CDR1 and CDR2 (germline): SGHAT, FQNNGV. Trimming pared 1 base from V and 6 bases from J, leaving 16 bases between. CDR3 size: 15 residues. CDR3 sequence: CASSLGARQEGEQYF. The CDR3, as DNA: TGTGCCAGCAGCTTAGGAGCTAGGCAGGAGGGCGAGCAGTACTTC.

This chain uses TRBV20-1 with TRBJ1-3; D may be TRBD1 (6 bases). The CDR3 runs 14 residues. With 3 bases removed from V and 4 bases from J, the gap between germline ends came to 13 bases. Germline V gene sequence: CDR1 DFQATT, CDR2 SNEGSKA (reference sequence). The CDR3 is CSASQQGWGNTIYF. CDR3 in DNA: TGCAGTGCTAGTCAACAGGGATGGGGAAACACCATATATTTT.

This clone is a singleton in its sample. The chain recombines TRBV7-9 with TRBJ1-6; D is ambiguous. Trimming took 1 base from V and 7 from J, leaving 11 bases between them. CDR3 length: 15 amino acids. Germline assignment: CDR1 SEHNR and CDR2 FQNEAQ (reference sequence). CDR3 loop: CASSLGGFENSPLHF. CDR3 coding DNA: TGTGCCAGCAGCTTAGGCGGGTTCGAAAATTCACCCCTCCACTTT.

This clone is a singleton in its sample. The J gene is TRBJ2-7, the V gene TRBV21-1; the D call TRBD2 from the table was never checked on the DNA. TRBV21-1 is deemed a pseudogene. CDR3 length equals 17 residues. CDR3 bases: TGTGCCAGCGGGTACGTGAGACTAGCGGGGGGGCCGGGCGAGCAGTACTTC. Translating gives CASGYVRLAGGPGEQYF.